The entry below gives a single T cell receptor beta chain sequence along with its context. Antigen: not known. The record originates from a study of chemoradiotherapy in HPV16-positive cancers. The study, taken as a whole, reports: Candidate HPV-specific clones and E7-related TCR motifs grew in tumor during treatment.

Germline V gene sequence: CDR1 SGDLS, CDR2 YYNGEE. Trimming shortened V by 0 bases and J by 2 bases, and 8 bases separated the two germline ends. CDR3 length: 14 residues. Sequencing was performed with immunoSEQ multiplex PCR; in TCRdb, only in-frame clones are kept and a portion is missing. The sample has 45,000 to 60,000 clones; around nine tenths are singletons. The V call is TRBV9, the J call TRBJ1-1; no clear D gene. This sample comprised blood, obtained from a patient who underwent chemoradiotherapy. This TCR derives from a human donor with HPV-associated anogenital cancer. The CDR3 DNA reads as TGTGCCAGCAGCGTAGCTTCAGTAAACACTGAAGCTTTCTTT. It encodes CASSVASVNTEAFF.